This T cell receptor (beta chain) came from a study of T cell repertoires in cytomegalovirus infection. Study-level information: CMV epitopes in the study were HLA-C-restricted (recently identified) and HLA-B-restricted (well studied). Indications came from public TCR beta signatures; they pointed to CMV infection and to a matching HLA type.

TCRdb analysed the reads with MiXCR anew, one entry per CDR3 protein. The sample lists about 920,000 distinct CDR3 sequences, around 32% occurring once. Findings and limits, study-wide: Individuals carrying CMV plus the relevant HLA were identified by cumulative frequency of public TCR beta families.

CDR3 size: 14 residues. Germline values: CDR1 MNHEY, CDR2 SVGAGI. V lost 0 bases to trimming and J lost 9 bases; unmatched junction nucleotides: 3. Comments on this clonotype: The antigen remains unidentified.

The sequence was collected from a human donor in good health (CMV status not recorded). Some clones in this sample may be carry-over from other donors' samples. The source was cultured CD8+ T cells from PBMCs, collected from culture after CMV antigen stimulation. The chain joins TRBV6-5 to TRBJ2-1, with 9 bases fitting TRBD1. CDR3 nucleotide sequence: TGTGCCAGCAGTTACTCGGGACAGGGCCCTGAGCAGTTCTTC. Residues: CASSYSGQGPEQFF.